The clone carrying this T cell receptor beta chain was counted only a few times. What it recognizes is unknown. The CDR3 consists of 10 residues. Germline V gene lookup returns CDR1 SQVTM and CDR2 ANQGSEA. Deletions cut 6 bases from V and 5 bases from J, with 7 bases between. The sample belongs to a study of identical twins. Study observations and caveats: Conclusions relied on cross-sectional statistical analysis, not following the same donors. Out-of-frame alpha sequences common to twins exhibited a surplus of low generation probability.

TCRdb itself ran the 5' RACE reads through MiXCR, one entry per CDR3 protein. The sample yields just under 650,000 distinct CDR3 sequences, about 7.1% seen once. These same data were also listed under a study on yellow fever vaccine responses in identical twins.

Sequencing input: PBMCs. The sequence derives from a woman aged 18-29 years in good health. V usage is TRBV29-1 and J usage is TRBJ1-1, with D unclear. The DNA of the CDR3 is TGCAGCGTACATATAACTGAAGCTTTCTTT. Its translation: CSVHITEAFF. The variable domain in full, completed from reference TRBV29-1 and TRBJ1-1, reads SAVISQKPSRDICQRGTSLTIQCQVDSQVTMMFWYRQQPGQSLTLIATANQGSEATYESGFVIDKFPISRPNLTFSTLTVSNMSPEDSSIYLCSVHITEAFFGQGTRLTVV.